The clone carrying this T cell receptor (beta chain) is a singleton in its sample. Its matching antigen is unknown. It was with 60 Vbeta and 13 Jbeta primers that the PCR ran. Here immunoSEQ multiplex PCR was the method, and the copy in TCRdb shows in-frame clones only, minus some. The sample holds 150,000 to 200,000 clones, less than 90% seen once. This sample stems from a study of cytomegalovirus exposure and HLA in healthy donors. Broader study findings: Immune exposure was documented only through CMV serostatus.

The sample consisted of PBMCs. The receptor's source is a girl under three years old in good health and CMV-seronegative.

The CDR3 here is CASSQYRVGNTIYF. The CDR3 bases are TGTGCCAGCAGTCAATACAGGGTTGGAAACACCATATATTTT. This sequence joins TRBV6-5 and TRBJ1-3; a weak D match, TRBD1 (6 bases). Germline assignment: CDR1 MNHEY and CDR2 SVGAGI. CDR3 length: 14 residues. Trimming took 5 bases from V and 3 from J, leaving 11 bases between them.